This T cell receptor beta chain was sequenced during a study of Ad26.COV2.S vaccination and SARS-CoV-2 variants. The method was immunoSEQ multiplex PCR; TCRdb's version includes in-frame clones alone and lacks a portion of them. This sample has 300,000 to 500,000 clones, with roughly nine tenths found just once. Treatment defined: about 20 received Ad26.COV2.S at low or high dose, single or two shots; about 5 received placebo; per-sample allocation not given. Sampling took place 63 days after the first vaccine or placebo injection. CDR3 length: 13 residues. Germline CDR1 is LGHDT and CDR2 is YNNKEL (reference sequence). V lost 1 base to trimming and J lost 3 bases, with 3 bases between them.

Source: peripheral blood, taken in a trial of Ad26.COV2.S vaccine versus placebo. The TCR comes from a person between 18 and 60 years old who received the Ad26.COV2.S COVID-19 vaccine or a placebo. This sequence joins TRBV3-1 (or the pseudogene TRBV3-2) and TRBJ2-2; D remains ambiguous. The CDR3 loop is CASSQAYTGELFF. The CDR3 DNA follows: TGTGCCAGCAGCCAAGCATACACCGGGGAGCTGTTTTTT.